The next 12 T cell receptor beta chains were all read from a single sample in a study of cytomegalovirus exposure and HLA in healthy donors. PCR primers comprised 60 Vbeta and 13 Jbeta primers. TCRdb keeps only in-frame clones here, not all; method: immunoSEQ multiplex PCR. The sample has about 130,000 clones; about 77% are singletons. The sample taken for sequencing was PBMCs. The receptors were gathered from a woman aged 40 to 50 in good health and CMV-seronegative.

This chain links TRBV2 with TRBJ2-5; D possibly corresponds to TRBD1 (5 bases). The CDR3 loop spans 14 amino acids. V was trimmed by 8 bases and J by 2 bases, leaving 15 bases between them. CDR1 is SNHLY, CDR2 FYNNEI, per germline. CDR3 loop: CASDLGVYQETQYF. In nucleotides, the CDR3 is TGTGCCAGCGACCTAGGGGTGTATCAAGAGACCCAGTACTTC.

The genes are TRBV7-9 and TRBJ2-6; D is undetermined. With 3 bases removed from V and 2 bases from J, the gap between germline ends came to 2 bases. CDR3 length equals 13 residues. Germline CDR1 reads SEHNR; CDR2 reads FQNEAQ (reference sequence). The CDR3 DNA reads as TGTGCCAGCAGCTTCGCTGGGGCCAACGTCCTGACTTTC. This codes for CASSFAGANVLTF.

This chain links TRBV4-3 with TRBJ1-3; D possibly corresponds to TRBD1 (6 bases). The CDR3 contains 15 residues. CDR1 is LGHNA and CDR2 is YSLEER in the germline V gene. V was clipped by 0 bases and J by 0 bases, with 6 bases between them. The DNA for the CDR3 is TGCGCCAGCAGCCAAGAAGGGGGCTCTGGAAACACCATATATTTT. This codes for CASSQEGGSGNTIYF.

The chain recombines TRBV27 with TRBJ1-1; unclear D gene. Germline assignment: CDR1 MNHEY and CDR2 SMNVEV (reference sequence). Trimming took off 6 bases at V and 4 bases at J, with 12 bases between the two ends. There are 13 residues in the CDR3. The chain's CDR3 is CASRLEPGTEAFF. CDR3 coding DNA: TGTGCCAGCAGGCTTGAGCCGGGCACTGAAGCTTTCTTT.

V and J are TRBV11-2 and TRBJ1-2; a weak D match, TRBD1 (6 bases). Germline V gives CDR1 SGHAT, CDR2 FQNNGV. The CDR3 runs to 15 residues. V gave up 1 base and J gave up 7 bases, with 16 bases separating them. The CDR3 DNA follows: TGTGCCAGCAGCTTAGTCCAGGGGCCGTTGACTGGCTACACCTTC. It yields the protein CASSLVQGPLTGYTF.

The genes are TRBV29-1 and TRBJ1-1, with D unresolved. Per germline, CDR1 SQVTM and CDR2 ANQGSEA. V shed 6 bases and J shed 1 base, with 9 bases lying between them. CDR3 length: 12 amino acids. The CDR3 region is CSVWGGNTEAFF. CDR3 sequence (DNA): TGCAGCGTGTGGGGAGGGAACACTGAAGCTTTCTTT. Looking up the rest from reference TRBV29-1 and TRBJ1-1 gives the full variable domain: SAVISQKPSRDICQRGTSLTIQCQVDSQVTMMFWYRQQPGQSLTLIATANQGSEATYESGFVIDKFPISRPNLTFSTLTVSNMSPEDSSIYLCSVWGGNTEAFFGQGTRLTVV.

The chain couples TRBV15 to TRBJ2-5, with 8 bases that match TRBD1. The CDR3 has 15 residues. J gave up 4 bases and V 3 bases, and 7 bases lay outside the gene matches. The germline V gene has CDR1 LNHNV and CDR2 YYDKDF (reference sequence). The CDR3 spells CATSRDRVASETQYF. CDR3 bases: TGTGCCACCAGCAGGGACAGGGTGGCGTCAGAGACCCAGTACTTC.

This chain uses TRBV5-1 with TRBJ2-2, with TRBD1 matching 8 bases. This CDR3 is built from 17 residues. Trimming cost V 4 bases and J 4 bases; bases outside gene matches: 12. Germline CDR1 reads SGHRS; CDR2 reads YFSETQ. For the CDR3, the DNA is TGCGCCAGCAGCGCCTTACCCGGGACAGGCTTCACCGGGGAGCTGTTTTTT. As protein: CASSALPGTGFTGELFF.

The chain couples TRBV2 to TRBJ2-7; D might be TRBD1 (5 bases). Germline CDR1 reads SNHLY; CDR2 reads FYNNEI. This CDR3 region has 14 residues. The V end lost 4 bases, the J end lost 5 bases, and 15 bases lay between the germline ends. CDR3 amino acids: CASSVSGQGDEQYF. In nucleotides, the CDR3 is TGTGCCAGCAGTGTCTCCGGGCAGGGTGACGAGCAGTACTTC. The whole variable domain, filled in from reference TRBV2 and TRBJ2-7, reads EPEVTQTPSHQVTQMGQEVILRCVPISNHLYFYWYRQILGQKVEFLVSFYNNEISEKSEIFDDQFSVERPDGSNFTLKIRSTKLEDSAMYFCASSVSGQGDEQYFGPGTRLTVT.

This clone was recorded a few times. One end of the junction fails to match germline, which may point to a read error. The chain employs TRBV7-7 and TRBJ2-3; D might be TRBD1 (6 bases). CDR1 and CDR2 (germline): SSHAT, FNYEAQ (reference sequence). The CDR3 extends over 15 amino acids. CDR3 DNA sequence: TGTGCTAGCAGCTCTACAGGGAGTAGCACAGATACGCAGTATTTT. Translated, it gives CASSSTGSSTDTQYF.

The J gene is TRBJ1-1, the V gene TRBV29-1; unclear D gene. CDR3 length equals 12 residues. Trimming took 4 bases from V and 4 from J, leaving 10 bases between them. Germline-derived CDR1 and CDR2 are SQVTM and ANQGSEA. This CDR3 is CSVGGKSTEAFF. CDR3 coding DNA: TGCAGCGTTGGAGGCAAAAGCACTGAAGCTTTCTTT.

V gene TRBV6-5 combines with J gene TRBJ1-3; D ambiguous. CDR1 and CDR2 (germline): MNHEY, SVGAGI. V was clipped by 6 bases and J by 0 bases, with 12 bases between them. The CDR3 extends over 15 amino acids. This CDR3 is CASRRQENSGNTIYF. The CDR3 nucleotides are TGTGCCAGCAGACGTCAAGAGAACTCTGGAAACACCATATATTTT.